This TCR beta chain was identified in a study of PD-L1 blockade in urothelial cancer. Using immunoSEQ multiplex PCR, the repertoire was profiled, and TCRdb retains in-frame clones only, with some absent. The top ten hold around 10% of the sample, which has 30,000 to 40,000 clones, about a third seen once. The junction had 5 bases not matched to a gene; V was cut back by 2 bases and J by 1 base. The CDR3 extends over 16 amino acids. Germline values: CDR1 MGHRA, CDR2 YSYEKL. Specimen: tumor tissue, collected before atezolizumab (anti-PD-L1) treatment. The chain has TRBV4-1 and TRBJ1-5; 7 nucleotides line up with TRBD1. The sequence came from a man aged 60-69 years with urothelial cancer. CDR3 coding DNA: TGCGCCAGCAGCCAAACAGGGGTCGGGAGCAATCAGCCCCAGCATTTT. It specifies CASSQTGVGSNQPQHF.